One sample yielded the 10 T cell receptor beta chains listed below, sequenced in a study of blood T cell repertoires in COVID-19. TCRdb's table, derived via immunoSEQ multiplex PCR, lists solely in-frame clones and lacks some. The sample includes about 63,000 clones, over 70% seen only once; the top ten take 5.2%. Sequencing used peripheral blood. The receptors stem from a man aged 50 to 59 with active COVID-19.

The gene calls are TRBV24-1 and TRBJ2-3; 7 nucleotides agree with TRBD1. Trimming took 1 base from V and 3 from J; bases not matched to a gene: 6. The germline CDR1 and CDR2 sequences are KGHDR and SFDVKD. The CDR3 sequence is 16 residues long. The CDR3 nucleotides read TGTGCCACCAGTGATTTTAAAGGGGGCGGAACAGATACGCAGTATTTT. Translating it yields CATSDFKGGGTDTQYF.

V is TRBV2 and J is TRBJ1-1; the D is unclear. The germline V and J ends were trimmed by 6 bases and 3 bases, with 20 bases remaining between them. The germline CDR1 and CDR2 sequences are SNHLY and FYNNEI. This CDR3 region has 16 residues. CDR3 residues: CASSDYPGRSHTEAFF. The CDR3 DNA reads TGTGCCAGCAGCGACTACCCCGGGCGAAGCCACACTGAAGCTTTCTTT.

This rearrangement joins TRBV6-4 to TRBJ2-1; 11 nucleotides agree with TRBD2. Germline V lookup: CDR1 MRHNA, CDR2 SNTAGT. The CDR3 has 19 residues. V trimming: 6 bases; J trimming: 6 bases; junction bases outside the gene matches: 19. CDR3 coding DNA: TGTGCCAGCAGGGCAACTAGCGGGAGCGTTCGGAACGTCGTCAATGAGCAGTTCTTC. Protein product: CASRATSGSVRNVVNEQFF.

The rearrangement links TRBV5-4 to TRBJ2-5, with TRBD2 as a possible D gene (6 bases). The CDR3 spans 14 residues. Trimming removed 5 bases at V and 4 bases at J, with 15 bases between. In germline, CDR1 is SGHNT, CDR2 YYREEE (reference sequence). The CDR3 DNA sequence: TGTGCCAGCAGGCCGGGACTTACGGTAGAGACCCAGTACTTC. Amino acid sequence: CASRPGLTVETQYF.

The chain joins TRBV4-1 to TRBJ1-2; D perhaps matches TRBD1 (5 bases). The CDR3 totals 15 residues. Trimming cost V 3 bases and J 0 bases, with 11 bases left between them. CDR1 is MGHRA and CDR2 is YSYEKL in the germline V gene. The CDR3 region is CASSHLTTANYGYTF. CDR3 nucleotides: TGCGCCAGCAGCCACCTGACGACAGCTAACTATGGCTACACCTTC.

The chain carries TRBV16 and TRBJ2-7; perhaps TRBD2 as D (5 bases). Trimming left V 3 bases short and J 3 bases short, with 12 bases between. This CDR3 has 14 amino acids. Germline V lookup: CDR1 KGHSY, CDR2 FQNENV. CDR3 loop: CASSQTGVNYEQYF. The CDR3 nucleotides are TGTGCCAGCAGCCAGACCGGGGTAAACTACGAGCAGTACTTC.

This clone was recorded only once. The chain carries TRBV10-3 and TRBJ2-5; 7 nucleotides agree with TRBD1. Germline loops: CDR1 ENHRY, CDR2 SYGVKD. The CDR3 covers 13 residues. V lost 6 bases and J lost 1; bases outside the gene matches: 2. CDR3 loop: CAIRGDSQETQYF. For the CDR3, the DNA is TGTGCCATCAGGGGGGACAGCCAAGAGACCCAGTACTTC.

The rearrangement joins TRBV24-1 to TRBJ1-2, with unresolved D. The CDR3 runs to 14 residues. In germline, CDR1 is KGHDR, CDR2 SFDVKD. Trimming took 4 bases from V and 6 from J, leaving 14 bases between them. Written as DNA, the CDR3 is TGTGCCACCAGTGACTCGTCGTGGGAGGATGGCTACACCTTC. Protein sequence: CATSDSSWEDGYTF.

This clone occurred once. V gene TRBV30 combines with J gene TRBJ2-7; D not certain. Trimming stripped 0 bases from V and 1 base from J, with 13 bases between. The length of the CDR3 is 15 residues. Germline V gene data show CDR1 as GTSNPN and CDR2 as SVGIG (reference sequence). This chain's CDR3 is CAWSVTGRRSYEQYF. CDR3 DNA: TGTGCCTGGAGTGTAACCGGCAGGCGATCCTACGAGCAGTACTTC.

This clone was picked up a small number of times. The chain employs TRBV6-6 and TRBJ1-2, with 7 bases fitting TRBD1. The CDR3 has 13 residues. J was trimmed by 6 bases and V by 4 bases; bases with no gene match: 5. Germline V gives CDR1 MNHNY, CDR2 SVGAGI (reference sequence). The CDR3: CASSFDRADGYTF. DNA for the CDR3: TGTGCCAGCAGTTTCGACAGGGCCGATGGCTACACCTTC.